This is a list of T cell receptor beta chains from one sample in a study of T-cell reconstitution after alpha-beta-depleted transplantation in children. From the PCR reads, TCRdb called clonotypes with MiXCR, one entry per CDR3 protein. Of a few hundred thousand distinct CDR3 sequences detected, 20% to 30% appear once; the ten largest clones hold 30% to 40%. The sequencing used PBMCs, collected before TCRalphabeta/CD19-depleted stem cell transplant. Receptors were obtained from a boy in the first two years of life with Wiskott-Aldrich syndrome, due to receive a stem cell transplant. Each CDR3 is given with its conserved first and last residue. A D gene is named only where the DNA matches it firmly. Clone sizes are given selectively: once, few, many, or a class where the clone is expanded.

j_gene,abundance,v_gene,d_gene,CDR3aa,CDR3nt
TRBJ1-1,NA,TRBV20-1,NA,CSARDGTHPGAFF,TGCAGTGCTAGAGACGGGACACATCCAGGAGCTTTCTTT
TRBJ2-2,NA,TRBV5-1,TRBD2,CASSETLAGANTGELFF,TGCGCCAGCAGCGAGACGCTAGCGGGTGCGAACACCGGGGAGCTGTTTTTT
TRBJ2-7,once,TRBV20-1,TRBD2,CSARDRRTSGEQYF,TGCAGTGCTAGAGATCGGCGGACTAGCGGCGAGCAGTACTTC
TRBJ2-1,few,TRBV4-2,TRBD2,CASSQRAGVSNEQFF,TGTGCCAGCAGCCAAAGAGCGGGAGTTTCCAATGAGCAGTTCTTC
TRBJ1-1,NA,TRBV5-1,TRBD1,CASSDTPGQEAFF,TGCGCCAGCAGCGACACTCCGGGACAGGAAGCTTTCTTT
TRBJ1-4,few,TRBV7-2,TRBD1,CASSLTGQGEKLFF,TGTGCCAGCAGCTTAACCGGACAGGGTGAAAAACTGTTTTTT
TRBJ1-3,few,TRBV20-1,NA,CSARLRGQKGLDTIYF,TGCAGTGCTAGGCTCCGAGGACAGAAGGGTTTGGACACCATATATTTT
TRBJ2-3,few,TRBV6-6,NA,CASTALDTQYF,TGTGCCAGCACCGCGTTGGATACGCAGTATTTT
TRBJ2-1,NA,TRBV5-1,TRBD2,CASSPSESGRGHEQFF,TGCGCCAGCAGCCCCTCAGAGAGCGGGAGGGGGCATGAGCAGTTCTTC
TRBJ1-2,few,TRBV20-1,TRBD1,CSARQSTGDYGYTF,TGCAGTGCTAGACAATCGACAGGGGACTATGGCTACACCTTC
TRBJ2-2,NA,TRBV12-3/TRBV12-4,TRBD2,CASSQRTSGSDTGELFF,TGTGCCAGCAGCCAGCGGACTAGCGGGTCGGACACCGGGGAGCTGTTTTTT
TRBJ2-2,NA,TRBV10-3,NA,CAIKAQLKNTGELFF,TGTGCCATCAAGGCCCAGCTTAAGAACACCGGGGAGCTGTTTTTT
TRBJ2-1,few,TRBV12-3/TRBV12-4,NA,CASSLLTSSSEQFF,TGTGCCAGCAGTCTACTGACGAGCTCGAGTGAGCAGTTCTTC
TRBJ1-2,NA,TRBV2,NA,CASGSRAPGYTF,TGTGCCAGCGGGTCAAGGGCTCCTGGCTACACCTTC
TRBJ2-5,NA,TRBV12-3/TRBV12-4,TRBD1,CASTYTNRGETQYF,TGTGCCAGCACCTACACCAACAGGGGTGAGACCCAGTACTTC
TRBJ2-1,few,TRBV5-1,TRBD2,CASSLPLAGVLGDEQFF,TGCGCCAGCAGCTTGCCCTTAGCGGGAGTCCTCGGCGATGAGCAGTTCTTC
TRBJ2-5,few,TRBV5-1,TRBD2,CASSLASGRAGETQYF,TGCGCCAGCAGCTTGGCCAGCGGGAGGGCCGGTGAGACCCAGTACTTC